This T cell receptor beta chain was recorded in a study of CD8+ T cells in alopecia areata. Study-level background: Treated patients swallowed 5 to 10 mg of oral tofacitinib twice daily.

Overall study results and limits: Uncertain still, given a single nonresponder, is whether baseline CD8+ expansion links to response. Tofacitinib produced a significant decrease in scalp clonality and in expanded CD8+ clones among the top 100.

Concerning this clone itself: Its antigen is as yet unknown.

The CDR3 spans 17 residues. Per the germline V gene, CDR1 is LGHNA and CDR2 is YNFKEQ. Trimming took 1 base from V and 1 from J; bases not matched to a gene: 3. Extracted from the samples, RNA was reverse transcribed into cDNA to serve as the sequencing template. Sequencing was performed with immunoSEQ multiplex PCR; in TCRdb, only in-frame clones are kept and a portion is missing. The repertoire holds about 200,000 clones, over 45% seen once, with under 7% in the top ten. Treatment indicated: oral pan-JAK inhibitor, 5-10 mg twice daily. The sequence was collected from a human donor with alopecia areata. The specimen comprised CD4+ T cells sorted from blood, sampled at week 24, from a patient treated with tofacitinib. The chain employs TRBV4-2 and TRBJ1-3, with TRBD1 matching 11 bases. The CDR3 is CASSQGTGGSSGNTIYF. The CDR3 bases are TGTGCCAGCAGCCAAGGGACAGGGGGCTCTTCTGGAAACACCATATATTTT.